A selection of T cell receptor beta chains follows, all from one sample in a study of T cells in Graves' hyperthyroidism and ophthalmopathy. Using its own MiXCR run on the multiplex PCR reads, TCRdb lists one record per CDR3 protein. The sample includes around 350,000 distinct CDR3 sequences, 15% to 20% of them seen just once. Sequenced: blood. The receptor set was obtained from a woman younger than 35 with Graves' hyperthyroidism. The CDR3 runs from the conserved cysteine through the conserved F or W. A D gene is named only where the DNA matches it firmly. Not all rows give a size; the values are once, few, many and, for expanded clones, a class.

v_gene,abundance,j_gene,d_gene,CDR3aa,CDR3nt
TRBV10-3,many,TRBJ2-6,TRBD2,CAITPGLAGVGANVLTF,TGTGCCATCACTCCCGGACTAGCGGGGGTAGGGGCCAACGTCCTGACTTTC
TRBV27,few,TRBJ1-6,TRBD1,CASSLQGARGSYNSPLHF,TGTGCCAGCAGTTTGCAGGGGGCTCGAGGCTCCTATAATTCACCCCTCCACTTT
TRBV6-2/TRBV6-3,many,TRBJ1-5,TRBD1,CASSYPPDRQGYSNQPQHF,TGTGCCAGCAGTTACCCTCCAGACCGACAGGGTTATAGCAATCAGCCCCAGCATTTT
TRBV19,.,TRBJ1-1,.,CASSISGVLHRVTEAFF,TGTGCCAGTAGTATATCTGGGGTGTTACATCGAGTCACTGAAGCTTTCTTT
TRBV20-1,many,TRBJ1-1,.,CSASQVDTEAFF,TGCAGTGCTAGTCAGGTGGACACTGAAGCTTTCTTT
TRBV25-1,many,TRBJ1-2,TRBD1,CASTLTGTGSGYTF,TGTGCCAGCACGTTAACCGGGACAGGGAGTGGCTACACCTTC
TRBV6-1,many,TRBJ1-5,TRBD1,CASSDRDNQPQHF,TGTGCCAGCAGCGACAGGGACAATCAGCCCCAGCATTTT
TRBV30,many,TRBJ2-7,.,CAWSWQFYEQYF,TGTGCCTGGAGCTGGCAGTTTTACGAGCAGTACTTC
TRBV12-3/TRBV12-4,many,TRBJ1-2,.,CASTPGAAYGYTF,TGTGCCAGCACCCCAGGGGCTGCCTATGGCTACACCTTC
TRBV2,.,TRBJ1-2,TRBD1,CVSSERGQGAGYTF,TGTGTCAGCAGTGAGCGTGGACAGGGGGCGGGCTACACCTTC
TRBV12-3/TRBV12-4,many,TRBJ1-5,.,CASSLFQGRGQPQHF,TGTGCCAGCAGTTTGTTCCAGGGGCGAGGTCAGCCCCAGCATTTT
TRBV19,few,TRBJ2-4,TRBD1,CASSRATGGGNIQYF,TGTGCCAGTAGCAGGGCGACAGGGGGTGGAAACATTCAGTACTTC
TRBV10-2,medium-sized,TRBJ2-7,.,CASSEWDNVNEQYF,TGCGCCAGCAGTGAGTGGGACAATGTGAACGAGCAGTACTTC
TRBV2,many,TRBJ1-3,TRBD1,CASSEGTGGSGNTIYF,TGTGCCAGCAGTGAAGGGACAGGGGGTTCTGGAAACACCATATATTTT
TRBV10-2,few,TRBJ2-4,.,CASSDKLLLNIQYF,TGCGCCAGCAGTGATAAACTACTCTTAAACATTCAGTACTTC
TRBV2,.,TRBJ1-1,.,CASSELSRGWMGAGNTEAFF,TGTGCCAGCAGTGAATTAAGCAGGGGTTGGATGGGTGCTGGGAACACTGAAGCTTTCTTT
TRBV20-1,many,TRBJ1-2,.,CSARSSPDKNYGYTF,TGCAGTGCTAGATCTTCCCCGGACAAGAACTATGGCTACACCTTC
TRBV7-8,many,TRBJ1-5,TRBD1,CASSSETGSNQPQHF,TGTGCCAGCAGCTCCGAGACAGGGAGCAATCAGCCCCAGCATTTT
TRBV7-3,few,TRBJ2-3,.,CASSPSGAGTDTQYF,TGTGCCAGCAGCCCGTCCGGCGCCGGCACAGATACGCAGTATTTT
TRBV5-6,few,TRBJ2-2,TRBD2,CASSPVAGGYIEKAGELFF,TGTGCCAGCAGCCCAGTAGCGGGGGGATATATCGAGAAGGCCGGGGAGCTGTTTTTT
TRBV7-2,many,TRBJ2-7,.,CASSFQGGVYEQYF,TGTGCCAGCAGCTTTCAGGGGGGAGTATACGAGCAGTACTTC
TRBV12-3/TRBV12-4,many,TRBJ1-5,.,CASSPVASNQPQHF,TGTGCCAGCAGTCCCGTCGCTAGCAATCAGCCCCAGCATTTT
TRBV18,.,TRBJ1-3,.,CASSPLERQGSGNTIYF,TGTGCCAGCTCACCCCTGGAAAGGCAAGGCAGTGGAAACACCATATATTTT
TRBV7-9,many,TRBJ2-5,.,CASSLGWEQETQYF,TGTGCCAGCAGCTTGGGGTGGGAGCAAGAGACCCAGTACTTC
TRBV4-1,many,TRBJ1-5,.,CASRDLRDNQPQHF,TGCGCCAGCAGGGACCTACGGGACAATCAGCCCCAGCATTTT
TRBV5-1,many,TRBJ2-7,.,CASSLASQVSYEQYF,TGCGCCAGCAGCTTGGCGTCACAGGTCTCCTACGAGCAGTACTTC
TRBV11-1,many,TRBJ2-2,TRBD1,CASSLKSPRTGTGELFF,TGTGCCAGCAGCTTAAAGAGTCCACGGACAGGGACCGGGGAGCTGTTTTTT
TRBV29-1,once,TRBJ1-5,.,CSVEDEALTYF,TGCAGCGTTGAAGATGAGGCCCTTACCTATTTT
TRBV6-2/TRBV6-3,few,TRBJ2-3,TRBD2,CASSSGRGGGSTDTQYF,TGTGCCAGCAGTTCAGGGAGGGGCGGGGGGTCCACAGATACGCAGTATTTT
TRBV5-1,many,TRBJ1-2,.,CASSRTDIYGYTF,TGCGCCAGCAGCCGGACAGATATCTATGGCTACACCTTC
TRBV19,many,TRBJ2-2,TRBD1,CASSIPGQGPTGELFF,TGTGCCAGTAGTATTCCGGGACAGGGACCCACCGGGGAGCTGTTTTTT
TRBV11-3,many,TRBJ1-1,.,CASSSQGRFPMF,TGTGCCAGCAGCTCACAGGGCCGTTTTCCCATGTTT
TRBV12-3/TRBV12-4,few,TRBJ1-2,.,CASRFGTFNYGYTF,TGTGCCAGCAGGTTCGGGACATTCAACTATGGCTACACCTTC
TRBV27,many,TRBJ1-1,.,CASSFLRDTEAFF,TGTGCCAGCAGTTTTTTACGGGACACTGAAGCTTTCTTT
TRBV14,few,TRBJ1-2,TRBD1,CASSQGEWRTGALYGYTF,TGTGCCAGCAGCCAAGGGGAATGGAGGACAGGGGCCCTCTATGGCTACACCTTC
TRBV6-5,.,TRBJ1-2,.,CASSYVLELANYGYTF,TGTGCCAGCAGTTACGTTCTAGAGTTAGCTAACTATGGCTACACCTTC
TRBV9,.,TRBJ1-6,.,CASSATGRRNSPLHF,TGTGCCAGCAGCGCTACGGGACGCCGAAATTCACCCCTCCACTTT
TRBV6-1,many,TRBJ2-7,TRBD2,CASSVTGTSAYEQYF,TGTGCCAGCAGTGTGACCGGGACTAGCGCATACGAGCAGTACTTC